The 20 T cell receptor beta chains listed next were all sequenced from one sample in a study of graft-versus-host responses after intestinal transplantation. Measured with immunoSEQ multiplex PCR; TCRdb has only the in-frame clones, and not every one. Here the sample spans roughly 92,000 clones, less than 90% being singletons. Antigens for these TCRs are unknown. The specimen was unstimulated CD4+ T cells sorted from spleen or lymph node cells, collected before transplant. Receptors originate from a human donor who was the organ donor for an intestinal transplant.

This clone was recorded only once. The CDR3 DNA follows: TGTGCCAGCAGTGCAGATAGCAATCAGCCCCAGCATTTT. Protein product: CASSADSNQPQHF. This chain connects TRBV2 to TRBJ1-5; no clear D. The CDR3 is 13 amino acids. Germline CDR1 SNHLY, CDR2 FYNNEI. V lost 4 bases, J lost 0 bases, and 4 bases lay in between.

This clone was picked up one time. This chain links TRBV9 with TRBJ2-3, with 9 bases fitting TRBD2. This CDR3 comprises 15 residues. V shed 7 bases and J 5 bases; nucleotides not matched to a gene: 11. Germline assignment: CDR1 SGDLS and CDR2 YYNGEE. For the CDR3, the DNA is TGTGCCAGCGGGGGGGGAGCGGGAGGTCTAGATACGCAGTATTTT. This sequence encodes CASGGGAGGLDTQYF.

The CDR3 DNA sequence: TGTGCCAGCAGCGCGACTAGCGGGGGATCAGGGGCAGATACGCAGTATTTT. Translating gives CASSATSGGSGADTQYF. V and J are TRBV9 and TRBJ2-3, with TRBD2 identical over 12 bases. V trimming: 3 bases; J trimming: 4 bases; junction bases outside the gene matches: 9. This CDR3 contains 17 residues. Germline loops: CDR1 SGDLS, CDR2 YYNGEE. Variable domain in full (rest from reference TRBV9 and TRBJ2-3): DSGVTQTPKHLITATGQRVTLRCSPRSGDLSVYWYQQSLDQGLQFLIQYYNGEERAKGNILERFSAQQFPDLHSELNLSSLELGDSALYFCASSATSGGSGADTQYFGPGTRLTVL.

This clone was observed a handful of times. At one end, the junction sequence differs from germline, possibly due to a read error. The rearrangement uses TRBV5-6 and TRBJ1-5, with D possibly being TRBD1 (5 bases). CDR1 and CDR2 (germline): SGHDT, YYEEEE. The CDR3 loop spans 12 amino acids. The CDR3 DNA is TGCGCAGTGAAGGGGCCGGATCAGCCCCAGCATTTT. Protein: CAVKGPDQPQHF.

V usage is TRBV5-1 and J usage is TRBJ2-7; 10 bases line up with TRBD1. The CDR3 contains 14 residues. The V gene's germline CDR1 is SGHRS and CDR2 YFSETQ. J lost 4 bases, V lost 3 bases, and 4 bases had no gene match. CDR3 DNA sequence: TGCGCCAGCAGCTGGGGACAGGGGAGGTACGAGCAGTACTTC. Translation gives CASSWGQGRYEQYF.

The chain links TRBV5-1 to TRBJ1-2; weak D call: TRBD1 (5 bases). Germline V gives CDR1 SGHRS, CDR2 YFSETQ. This CDR3 is built from 14 residues. V dropped 3 bases and J dropped 5 bases, with 14 bases sitting between them. CDR3 nucleotide sequence: TGCGCCAGCAGCTCAGGCGGTGCAGGGTATGGCTACACCTTC. Its protein product is CASSSGGAGYGYTF.

Only a few counts were recorded for this clone. V and J are TRBV6-5 and TRBJ2-4, with D unclear. CDR1 is MNHEY and CDR2 is SVGAGI in the germline V gene. Trimming cost V 2 bases and J 7 bases, with 12 bases left between them. This CDR3 comprises 14 residues. CDR3: CASSYGPQSNIQYF. The CDR3 DNA reads TGTGCCAGCAGTTACGGGCCCCAGAGTAACATTCAGTACTTC.

A single count supports this clone. The rearrangement uses TRBV27 and TRBJ2-4; TRBD2 is a possible D gene (6 bases). Germline CDR1 is MNHEY and CDR2 is SMNVEV (reference sequence). Deletions cut 3 bases from V and 1 base from J, with 13 bases between. The CDR3 has 16 amino acids. For the CDR3, the DNA is TGTGCCAGCAGTTTTGGGGGGTCTGAGGCCAAAAACATTCAGTACTTC. Its translation: CASSFGGSEAKNIQYF.

V usage is TRBV5-5 and J usage is TRBJ2-6; D gene ambiguous. Trimming stripped 4 bases from V and 4 bases from J, with 6 bases between. The CDR3 consists of 13 residues. The germline CDR1 and CDR2 sequences are SGHKS and YYEKEE (reference sequence). The CDR3 nucleotides read TGTGCCAGCAGCAGAGCCGGGGCCAACGTCCTGACTTTC. It codes for CASSRAGANVLTF.

This clone was found a few times. The chain employs TRBV2 and TRBJ1-2; D is undetermined. Germline CDR1 and CDR2: SNHLY and FYNNEI. Trimming removed 0 bases at V and 5 bases at J, with 4 bases between. The CDR3 runs to 12 residues. The CDR3 nucleotides are TGTGCCAGCAGTGAAGCAGAGTATGGCTACACCTTC. It is translated as CASSEAEYGYTF.

The rearrangement uses TRBV11-3 and TRBJ2-3, with TRBD2 matching over 8 bases. This CDR3 is built from 15 residues. V lost 1 base, J lost 2 bases, and 2 bases stayed unmatched. Looked up from germline, CDR1 is SGHNT and CDR2 is YENEEA. The CDR3 region is CASSLGREATDTQYF. For the CDR3, the DNA is TGTGCCAGCAGCTTAGGGCGGGAGGCCACAGATACGCAGTATTTT.

J is TRBJ1-5 and V is TRBV28; TRBD1 matches at 8 bases. CDR1 is MDHEN, CDR2 SYDVKM, per germline. J gave up 4 bases and V 7 bases, and 3 bases lay outside the gene matches. The CDR3 covers 13 residues. The CDR3, as DNA: TGTGCCAGCACCGACAGGGGTAATCAGCCCCAGCATTTT. This sequence encodes CASTDRGNQPQHF.

This chain joins TRBV5-1 and TRBJ2-3; weak D call: TRBD2 (8 bases). Deletions cut 7 bases from V and 6 bases from J, with 30 bases between. The CDR3 spans 18 residues. Germline-derived CDR1 and CDR2 are SGHRS and YFSETQ. Here the CDR3 reads CASGKQGIRGLASDTQYF. CDR3 coding DNA: TGCGCCAGCGGAAAACAGGGGATTCGAGGACTAGCATCTGATACGCAGTATTTT. The complete variable domain, with remaining parts taken from reference TRBV5-1 and TRBJ2-3, reads KAGVTQTPRYLIKTRGQQVTLSCSPISGHRSVSWYQQTPGQGLQFLFEYFSETQRNKGNFPGRFSGRQFSNSRSEMNVSTLELGDSALYLCASGKQGIRGLASDTQYFGPGTRLTVL.

The V gene is TRBV5-6, the J gene TRBJ2-5; maybe TRBD1 (7 bases). Germline V gene lookup returns CDR1 SGHDT and CDR2 YYEEEE. The CDR3 totals 14 residues. The V gene lost 5 bases and the J gene lost 6 bases, with 17 bases spanning the gap. In DNA, the CDR3 is TGTGCCAGCAGGGTACAGGGGAGGATAAAGACCCAGTACTTC. Translated: CASRVQGRIKTQYF.

The chain employs TRBV9 and TRBJ2-3, with 11 bases aligning to TRBD2. CDR3 size: 17 residues. Trimming at V came to 0 bases and at J to 4 bases, leaving 7 bases not matched to a gene. CDR1 and CDR2 (germline): SGDLS, YYNGEE. CDR3 nucleotides: TGTGCCAGCAGCGTAGGCCTTCTTAGCGGGGGGGCAGATACGCAGTATTTT. Its protein product is CASSVGLLSGGADTQYF.

This clone was recorded only once. The chain has TRBV5-1 and TRBJ2-7, with a possible D match to TRBD2 (5 bases). Germline V gives CDR1 SGHRS, CDR2 YFSETQ. Trimming pared 4 bases from V and 4 bases from J, leaving 9 bases between. This CDR3 is built from 12 residues. CDR3 sequence: CASSPGLYEQYF. The CDR3 DNA reads as TGCGCCAGCAGCCCCGGACTGTACGAGCAGTACTTC.

The V and J genes are TRBV28 and TRBJ1-1, with TRBD1 identical over 7 bases. The CDR3 loop spans 14 amino acids. CDR1 is MDHEN and CDR2 is SYDVKM in the germline V gene. V shed 6 bases, J shed 1 base, and the junction held 5 bases outside the gene matches. CDR3 coding DNA: TGTGCCAGCAGGTTACAGGGGCGGAACACTGAAGCTTTCTTT. Translating it yields CASRLQGRNTEAFF.

As DNA, the CDR3 is TGTGCCAGCAGCTTTTCCCGAGGTGGCTACACCTTC. The encoded protein is CASSFSRGGYTF. The gene calls are TRBV7-8 and TRBJ1-2; D not certain. The germline CDR1 and CDR2 sequences are SGHVS and FQNEAQ. Trimming stripped 3 bases from V and 7 bases from J, with 9 bases between. The CDR3 is 12 residues long.

The chain employs TRBV7-8 and TRBJ2-7; D may be TRBD2 (6 bases). This CDR3 is 15 amino acids long. V shed 5 bases and J shed 4 bases, with 18 bases lying between them. Germline V gene lookup returns CDR1 SGHVS and CDR2 FQNEAQ. The DNA for the CDR3 is TGTGCCAGCAGCCACATTCGGGGGAGTCGGTACGAGCAGTACTTC. Protein: CASSHIRGSRYEQYF. The entire variable domain, with the rest obtained from reference TRBV7-8 and TRBJ2-7, is as follows: GAGVSQSPRYKVAKRGQDVALRCDPISGHVSLFWYQQALGQGPEFLTYFQNEAQLDKSGLPSDRFFAERPEGSVSTLKIQRTQQEDSAVYLCASSHIRGSRYEQYFGPGTRLTVT.

The gene calls are TRBV5-5 and TRBJ2-2; D perhaps matches TRBD1 (5 bases). The CDR3 covers 15 residues. Germline CDR1 reads SGHKS; CDR2 reads YYEKEE (reference sequence). The V and J ends lost 2 bases and 3 bases respectively, with 11 bases between them. The DNA for the CDR3 is TGTGCCAGCAGCTTCCCTGACAGCGACACCGGGGAGCTGTTTTTT. It is translated as CASSFPDSDTGELFF.